The 7 T cell receptor beta chains presented below share a single source sample, sequenced in a study of T cells in Graves' hyperthyroidism and ophthalmopathy. Using RNA transcripts as the source, TCR beta CDR3 regions were amplified. An initial round of RT-PCR targeting the TCR CDR3 relied on the HTBI primer set. TCRdb independently ran MiXCR on the multiplex PCR reads; one entry per CDR3 protein. The sample holds roughly 660,000 distinct CDR3 sequences, around 16% seen once. Sequencing used blood. Every receptor here comes from a man in his forties or fifties with Graves' hyperthyroidism.

This clonotype was detected ten times or more. The gene calls are TRBV11-2 and TRBJ2-3; maybe TRBD1 (6 bases). CDR1 is SGHAT and CDR2 is FQNNGV in the germline V gene. There are 14 residues in the CDR3. The V end lost 4 bases, the J end lost 6 bases, and 14 bases lay between the germline ends. CDR3 nucleotide sequence: TGTGCCAGCAGCTCCGGACAGACGGGGGATACGCAGTATTTT. This codes for CASSSGQTGDTQYF.

This clonotype was observed at least ten times. The J gene is TRBJ2-7, the V gene TRBV7-8; 7 bases line up with TRBD2. Germline loops: CDR1 SGHVS, CDR2 FQNEAQ. V was clipped by 4 bases and J by 4 bases; unmatched bases: 7. The CDR3 runs to 14 residues. The CDR3 loop is CASSSTGLPYEQYF. As DNA, the CDR3 is TGTGCCAGCAGCTCCACGGGACTACCATACGAGCAGTACTTC.

The rearrangement joins TRBV3-1 to TRBJ2-1, with 11 bases that match TRBD2. The CDR3 is 16 amino acids. From germline, CDR1 is LGHDT and CDR2 YNNKEL (reference sequence). Trimming removed 7 bases from V and 1 base from J; junction bases left unmatched: 6. CDR3 region: CASTSIAGGSYNEQFF. The CDR3 DNA reads TGTGCCAGCACCTCAATAGCGGGAGGGTCCTACAATGAGCAGTTCTTC.

This CDR3 reads CASSDRDRARGRLYEQYF. The CDR3 nucleotides read TGTGCCAGCAGCGATCGGGACAGGGCGAGGGGGCGCCTCTACGAGCAGTACTTC. This chain links TRBV6-1 with TRBJ2-7; 9 positions match TRBD1. V lost 6 bases and J lost 3; bases outside the gene matches: 18. The CDR3 is made up of 18 amino acids. The V gene's germline CDR1 is MNHNS and CDR2 SASEGT.

This clonotype was recorded only once. This may be a read error, as it is one base from a much larger clone. This sequence joins TRBV27 and TRBJ2-7; D is perhaps TRBD1 or TRBD2 (5 bases each). The CDR3 totals 14 residues. The V gene's germline CDR1 is MNHEY and CDR2 SMNVEV (reference sequence). The CDR3 bases are TGTGCCAGAAGTTTTTACTCCCGAGGGGACGAGCAGTACTTC. As protein: CARSFYSRGDEQYF.

The chain is built from TRBV10-3 and TRBJ2-7, with TRBD2 as a possible D gene (5 bases). V dropped 0 bases and J dropped 12 bases, with 24 bases sitting between them. CDR3 size: 16 residues. Germline V gene data show CDR1 as ENHRY and CDR2 as SYGVKD. The CDR3 sequence is CAISESRVGAKNEGYF. CDR3 in DNA: TGTGCCATCAGTGAGTCGCGGGTAGGAGCGAAAAACGAGGGGTACTTC.

To note about this clonotype: One end of the junction varies from germline; a read error may be responsible. The chain employs TRBV13 and TRBJ2-5; 10 nucleotides line up with TRBD1. The CDR3 has 12 amino acids. Germline lookup yields CDR1 PRHDT and CDR2 FYEKMQ (reference sequence). This CDR3 is CASSTGTGASNF. CDR3 in DNA: TGTGCCAGCAGCACCGGGACAGGGGCGTCCAACTTC.